This TCR beta chain was obtained from a study of CD8 T cells in ankylosing spondylitis. General study points: The study looked at matched synovial fluid samples from ankylosing spondylitis patients. Disease-linked clones were reported to be significantly enriched there. The study identified a TCR beta motif of under ten highly homologous variants that appeared characteristic of ankylosing spondylitis blood. In the blood and synovial fluid of reactive arthritis, some motif variants had been previously reported.

It was by quantitative 5'-RACE with molecular barcodes that TCR beta libraries were made. MiXCR, run by TCRdb on the 5' RACE reads, gives a single entry per CDR3 protein. The profile covers around 440,000 distinct CDR3 sequences, with under 20% appearing a single time and 0.85% to 1.3% taken by the ten largest. This clonotype was observed a handful of times. Its antigen remains unidentified. Trimming cost V 2 bases and J 1 base, with 19 bases left between them. CDR3 length: 18 residues. Germline assignment: CDR1 MDHEN and CDR2 SYDVKM. The rearrangement uses TRBV28 and TRBJ2-3; D is perhaps TRBD2 (6 bases). The receptor's source is a male donor with ankylosing spondylitis. The specimen sequenced was blood, either unsorted or a sorted T cell fraction (not recorded which). The CDR3 nucleotides are TGTGCCAGCAGTTTACCCGGACTACAGCCAGTACGCACAGATACGCAGTATTTT. Its protein is CASSLPGLQPVRTDTQYF. Complete variable domain (other parts from reference TRBV28 and TRBJ2-3): DVKVTQSSRYLVKRTGEKVFLECVQDMDHENMFWYRQDPGLGLRLIYFSYDVKMKEKGDIPEGYSVSREKKERFSLILESASTNQTSMYLCASSLPGLQPVRTDTQYFGPGTRLTVL.